These 8 T cell receptor beta chains were sequenced from one sample in a study of T cell repertoires in cytomegalovirus infection. TCRdb fed the reads into MiXCR, producing one record per CDR3 protein. Among 740,000 or so distinct CDR3 sequences listed, about a third were seen once. Input material: PBMCs. These receptors came from a human donor in good health (CMV status not recorded). Some clones in this sample may be carry-over from other donors' samples.

The CDR3 sequence is CASSALAGGGYTF. DNA for the CDR3: TGTGCCAGCAGCGCGTTGGCGGGGGGTGGCTACACCTTC. V and J are TRBV7-2 and TRBJ1-2, with a possible D match to TRBD1 (5 bases). The CDR3 spans 13 residues. The germline V gene has CDR1 SGHTA and CDR2 FQGNSA. V lost 5 bases and J lost 7, with 14 bases in between.

This clonotype was seen only a few times. This chain uses TRBV5-3 with TRBJ2-4; 12 bases are shared with TRBD2. TRBV5-3 has ORF status, its function being uncertain. Germline trimming cut 3 bases from V and 0 bases from J; bases unmatched to any gene: 10. CDR3 length: 19 amino acids. In DNA form, the CDR3 reads TGTGCCAGAAGCTATAACGGACTAGCGGGACCTATAGCCAAAAACATTCAGTACTTC. It yields the protein CARSYNGLAGPIAKNIQYF.

This clonotype was counted a single time. The CDR3 does not close with the conserved phenylalanine or tryptophan, likely indicating a read error. The chain couples TRBV7-2 to TRBJ2-4; 9 nucleotides agree with TRBD1. The CDR3 is made up of 15 amino acids. Germline CDR1 reads SGHTA; CDR2 reads FQGNSA. Unmatched junction bases numbered 4, after V lost 1 base and J lost 6 bases. CDR3 sequence reads: CASSLVGTGRNIQYL. Here the CDR3 DNA reads TGTGCCAGCAGCTTAGTGGGGACAGGGCGAAACATTCAGTACTTA.

This rearrangement joins TRBV27 to TRBJ2-1, with 9 bases matching TRBD1. The CDR3 loop spans 16 amino acids. J was trimmed by 8 bases and V by 5 bases; bases with no gene match: 13. CDR1 MNHEY and CDR2 SMNVEV come from the germline V gene (reference sequence). CDR3 protein: CASSRIRDRDPDEQFF. In DNA form, the CDR3 reads TGTGCCAGCAGTCGAATCCGGGACAGGGACCCCGATGAGCAGTTCTTC.

The sample holds one count of this clonotype. This chain uses TRBV14 with TRBJ2-5; TRBD2 matches 7 bases. The germline V gene encodes CDR1 SGHDN and CDR2 FVKESK. V was clipped by 2 bases and J by 4 bases; unmatched bases: 7. The CDR3 is made up of 15 amino acids. The CDR3 sequence: CASSQWSGLPETQYF. CDR3 nucleotides: TGTGCCAGCAGCCAATGGTCGGGACTACCAGAGACCCAGTACTTC. The variable domain in full, with the rest retrieved from reference TRBV14 and TRBJ2-5, is EAGVTQFPSHSVIEKGQTVTLRCDPISGHDNLYWYRRVMGKEIKFLLHFVKESKQDESGMPNNRFLAERTGGTYSTLKVQPAELEDSGVYFCASSQWSGLPETQYFGPGTRLLVL.

Notes on this clonotype: Compared with germline, one end of the junction differs, possibly owing to a read error. The V and J genes are TRBV27 and TRBJ2-5, with 14 bases matching TRBD2. Germline V gene lookup returns CDR1 MNHEY and CDR2 SMNVEV (reference sequence). The CDR3 extends over 18 amino acids. CDR3 protein: CASSPNARTSGGRETQSF. As DNA, the CDR3 is TGTGCCAGCAGTCCCAACGCTAGGACTAGCGGGGGGCGAGAGACCCAGTCCTTC.

This clonotype was detected a few times. The rearrangement uses TRBV7-9 and TRBJ1-5; TRBD1 aligns across 9 bases. V lost 1 base to trimming and J lost 5 bases; unmatched junction nucleotides: 9. This CDR3 has 17 residues. Germline V gives CDR1 SEHNR, CDR2 FQNEAQ (reference sequence). The CDR3 is CASSLVLGQGHDQPQHF. The CDR3 bases are TGTGCCAGCAGCTTAGTTTTGGGACAGGGTCATGATCAGCCCCAGCATTTT.

This chain uses TRBV29-1 with TRBJ2-6; D remains unclear. The V gene lost 1 base and the J gene lost 4 bases, with 14 bases spanning the gap. CDR1 and CDR2 from the germline V gene are SQVTM and ANQGSEA. The CDR3 runs to 16 residues. CDR3 sequence (DNA): TGCAGCGTTGAAGTATCAGGTCCGCACGGGGCCAACGTCCTGACTTTC. Protein sequence: CSVEVSGPHGANVLTF.